This T cell receptor beta chain derives from a study of read filtering for tumor transcriptome and immune sequencing. Background on the study: By R-ISS, stages I, II and III held around 8, 16 and 7 patients.

This clonotype was counted many times. Its antigen is not identified. Sampling of bone marrow took place during active disease in every patient. Notes on the study in general: Even smaller IR-seq throughput identified most shared clonotypes.

Molecular barcoded adaptors covering alpha/delta and beta/gamma chains were used on approximately 400 ng RNA. TCRdb called the reads again in MiXCR, with one record for every CDR3 protein. The table shows some 50,000 distinct CDR3 sequences, with about 20% occurring only once. This CDR3 has 15 amino acids. V shed 1 base and J 8 bases; nucleotides not matched to a gene: 6. Looked up from germline, CDR1 is SGHKS and CDR2 is YYEKEE (reference sequence). The gene calls are TRBV5-5 and TRBJ2-1; TRBD2 agrees at 10 bases. Material for sequencing was a population of CD138-negative cells sorted from bone marrow. The receptor was isolated from a donor over 35 with multiple myeloma. The CDR3 nucleotides read TGTGCCAGCAGCTTGTCGGGACTAGCGTCGGATGAGCAGTTCTTC. It codes for CASSLSGLASDEQFF.